This T cell receptor (beta chain) was identified during a study of control samples from healthy donors and cancer patients. V shed 4 bases and J 7 bases; nucleotides not matched to a gene: 3. CDR1 and CDR2 (germline): MNHEY, SVGEGT. The CDR3 extends over 12 amino acids. Sequenced by immunoSEQ multiplex PCR; TCRdb stores in-frame clones only, minus some. The repertoire holds about 10,000 clones, with roughly 93% as singletons. The TCR sequence derives from a man between 60 and 70 years old with colorectal cancer. The sequencing sample was made of PBMCs. The chain carries TRBV6-2 or TRBV6-3 and TRBJ2-5; TRBD1 agrees at 7 bases. The CDR3: CASSFSGGTQYF. DNA of the CDR3: TGTGCCAGCAGTTTCTCAGGGGGGACCCAGTACTTC.